These 5 T cell receptor beta chains came from one sample sequenced in a study of OX40 agonist ivuxolimab in advanced cancers. This table comes from immunoSEQ multiplex PCR, and its TCRdb copy is limited to in-frame clones, with some not included. This table has 35,000 to 45,000 clones, roughly 86% appearing once. The sequencing used CD4+ or CD8+ T cells sorted from blood, collected in a trial of the OX40 agonist ivuxolimab. The receptors were sampled from an adult with an advanced solid tumor such as melanoma, head and neck, liver or kidney cancer.

This chain joins TRBV7-9 and TRBJ1-1; maybe TRBD1 (5 bases). The CDR3 is made up of 13 amino acids. V gave up 3 bases and J gave up 3 bases, with 8 bases separating them. The V gene's germline CDR1 is SEHNR and CDR2 FQNEAQ (reference sequence). CDR3 in amino acids: CASSFKGDTEAFF. In DNA form, the CDR3 reads TGTGCCAGCAGCTTCAAAGGGGACACTGAAGCTTTCTTT.

The CDR3 reads CASSTKGVTDTQYF. The DNA for the CDR3 is TGTGCCAGCAGCACTAAAGGAGTCACAGATACGCAGTATTTT. This sequence joins TRBV21-1 and TRBJ2-3; TRBD2, the D gene given by the table, was not confirmed from the DNA. TRBV21-1 is designated a pseudogene. This CDR3 spans 14 amino acids.

J is TRBJ2-3 and V is TRBV13, with a weak D call TRBD1 (5 bases). V was cut by 1 base and J by 2 bases, with 16 bases left in between. The CDR3 contains 17 residues. Germline loops: CDR1 PRHDT, CDR2 FYEKMQ (reference sequence). The CDR3 sequence: CASSLASQELLTDTQYF. The DNA for the CDR3 is TGTGCCAGCAGCTTAGCCTCACAGGAGCTTCTCACAGATACGCAGTATTTT.

The chain employs TRBV4-3 and TRBJ2-1; either TRBD1 or TRBD2 may fit D (6 bases each). Germline assignment: CDR1 LGHNA and CDR2 YSLEER. V was trimmed by 2 bases and J by 8 bases, leaving 16 bases between them. The CDR3 totals 15 residues. The CDR3: CASSQQRGAGDEQFF. The DNA of the CDR3 is TGCGCCAGCAGCCAACAAAGGGGGGCCGGGGATGAGCAGTTCTTC.

The V gene is TRBV21-1, the J gene TRBJ1-1. TRBV21-1 has pseudogene status. This CDR3 region has 13 residues. The CDR3 nucleotides are TGTGCCAGCAGCAAAAGGTCTAACACTGAAGCTTTCTTT. This translates into CASSKRSNTEAFF.